What follows describes a single TCR beta chain. What it binds is unknown. With 60 Vbeta and 13 Jbeta primers, the PCR was carried out. The repertoire was sequenced with immunoSEQ multiplex PCR; TCRdb's copy has only in-frame clones and lacks some. The sample contains about 130,000 clones, around four fifths of which appear only once. The record originates from a study of cytomegalovirus exposure and HLA in healthy donors. Study context: Earlier findings included about 120 million unique TCR beta sequences obtained from approximately 170 million T cells.

The CDR3 is made up of 15 amino acids. V lost 5 bases to trimming and J lost 3 bases; unmatched junction nucleotides: 9. CDR1 is LNHNV, CDR2 YYDKDF, per germline (reference sequence). Whole-study results and caveats: Some TCR beta chains (around 180 of them) were listed as cytomegalovirus-associated. Equally common other TCR beta chains were less clonally expanded than HLA-associated ones, a later analysis found.

Donors counted as nominally healthy when sampled, yet unrecorded immune exposures were likely. This TCR derives from a woman between 35 and 50 years old in good health and CMV-seropositive. Sequenced material: PBMCs. The chain recombines TRBV15 with TRBJ2-7; 8 nucleotides agree with TRBD2. CDR3: CATSAPRTSFYEQYF. The CDR3 DNA is TGTGCCACCAGCGCACCTAGGACTAGCTTCTACGAGCAGTACTTC.